The 24 T cell receptor beta chains below were found in one sample sequenced in a study of human T cells and chemical hapten exposure. Each CDR3 protein gets one entry after TCRdb re-called the RACE reads with MiXCR. The repertoire includes hundreds of thousands of distinct CDR3 sequences, about 6% of them detected once, and approximately 5.4% sits in the top ten. Described time point: patch test 2, 6 weeks after DPC sensitization. Treatment of the sample: therapeutic diphenylcyclopropenone sensitization with weekly scalp DPC. Material: whole blood, obtained in connection with sensitization to the hapten diphenylcyclopropenone (DPC). These receptors all come from a woman under 30 with alopecia areata. Some clones in this sample may be carry-over from other donors' samples.

This clonotype was seen repeatedly, ten times or more. V and J are TRBV6-2 or TRBV6-3 and TRBJ2-4; the match to TRBD2 covers 10 bases. V gave up 8 bases and J gave up 3 bases; unmatched junction bases: 7. The CDR3 is 15 residues long. CDR1 MNHEY and CDR2 SVGEGT come from the germline V gene. As DNA, the CDR3 is TGTGCCAGCGGGCAGACTAGCGGGTACAAAAACATTCAGTACTTC. Its protein product is CASGQTSGYKNIQYF.

The chain couples TRBV10-3 to TRBJ2-5; D possibly corresponds to TRBD1 (5 bases). This CDR3 spans 12 amino acids. Germline loops: CDR1 ENHRY, CDR2 SYGVKD. V was trimmed by 9 bases and J by 2 bases, leaving 10 bases between them. This CDR3 reads CAIGAQQETQYF. CDR3 in DNA: TGTGCCATAGGGGCGCAGCAAGAGACCCAGTACTTC.

This clonotype was detected a few times. The chain has TRBV29-1 and TRBJ2-7; 8 positions match TRBD1. Germline CDR1 is SQVTM and CDR2 is ANQGSEA. V lost 6 bases and J lost 9; bases outside the gene matches: 16. CDR3 length: 14 amino acids. In DNA, the CDR3 is TGCAGCGTCATTTTCCGGGACAGGAATCAAGGGCAGTACTTC. It translates to CSVIFRDRNQGQYF.

The J gene is TRBJ2-2, the V gene TRBV7-8; 7 bases align to TRBD2. The trim removed 5 bases at V and 6 bases at J, leaving 9 bases unmatched. There are 15 residues in the CDR3. Germline assignment: CDR1 SGHVS and CDR2 FQNEAQ. CDR3 sequence (DNA): TGTGCCAGCAGCAAACGGACTAGTAGCGCCGGGGAGCTGTTTTTT. Amino acid sequence: CASSKRTSSAGELFF.

This clonotype was picked up many times. V usage is TRBV4-1 and J usage is TRBJ1-4, with a possible D match to TRBD1 (6 bases). CDR3 length: 15 amino acids. CDR1 and CDR2 (germline): MGHRA, YSYEKL. Trimming took off 2 bases at V and 7 bases at J, with 14 bases between the two ends. The CDR3 DNA is TGCGCCAGCAGCCAACTTTCTTCGGGGGCTGAAAAACTGTTTTTT. Amino acid sequence: CASSQLSSGAEKLFF.

This clonotype was observed a few times. The chain carries TRBV5-1 and TRBJ2-5; 7 nucleotides line up with TRBD1. This CDR3 region has 16 residues. Germline values: CDR1 SGHRS, CDR2 YFSETQ. Germline trimming cut 3 bases from V and 4 bases from J; bases unmatched to any gene: 12. The DNA for the CDR3 is TGCGCCAGCAGCTACACTGGGGACAGCTCAATAGAGACCCAGTACTTC. Its protein is CASSYTGDSSIETQYF.

This chain links TRBV3-1 with TRBJ1-2; D is undetermined. Per germline, CDR1 LGHDT and CDR2 YNNKEL (reference sequence). Trimming removed 4 bases from V and 6 bases from J, with 15 bases in between. This CDR3 is 14 amino acids long. Written as DNA, the CDR3 is TGTGCCAGCAGCCTGTCCGGGTCCCACCATGGCTACACCTTC. Its protein is CASSLSGSHHGYTF. Variable domain in full (rest from reference TRBV3-1 and TRBJ1-2): DTAVSQTPKYLVTQMGNDKSIKCEQNLGHDTMYWYKQDSKKFLKIMFSYNNKELIINETVPNRFSPKSPDKAHLNLHINSLELGDSAVYFCASSLSGSHHGYTFGSGTRLTVV.

This clonotype was found many times. V and J are TRBV20-1 and TRBJ2-1; TRBD1 might be the D (5 bases). The ends were cut back, 3 bases at V and 8 bases at J, with 14 bases in the middle. From germline, CDR1 is DFQATT and CDR2 SNEGSKA (reference sequence). The CDR3 is 13 residues long. CDR3 region: CSARVREFDEQFF. DNA for the CDR3: TGCAGTGCTAGGGTCAGGGAATTCGATGAGCAGTTCTTC.

This clonotype has ten or more counts. The chain is built from TRBV6-6 and TRBJ1-5; 9 bases match TRBD1. CDR3 length: 17 amino acids. The V gene's germline CDR1 is MNHNY and CDR2 SVGAGI (reference sequence). Unmatched junction bases numbered 10, after V lost 5 bases and J lost 2 bases. In nucleotides, the CDR3 is TGTGCCAGCAGTCCTGGGACAGGGAGTGCAGGCAATCAGCCCCAGCATTTT. It yields the protein CASSPGTGSAGNQPQHF.

This clonotype appeared a few times. The V gene is TRBV29-1, the J gene TRBJ1-4, with D tentatively TRBD1 (5 bases). V was pared by 5 bases and J by 1 base, with 5 bases between. CDR1 SQVTM and CDR2 ANQGSEA come from the germline V gene. This CDR3 has 12 residues. DNA for the CDR3: TGCAGCGTTAGGGGAACTAATGAAAAACTGTTTTTT. It encodes CSVRGTNEKLFF.

This clonotype was seen a handful of times. In DNA, the CDR3 is TGCAGTGCTAGACAACTAGCGGGGGGGCGGAATGAGCAGTTCTTC. Amino acids: CSARQLAGGRNEQFF. V gene TRBV20-1 combines with J gene TRBJ2-1; 13 bases agree with TRBD2. The CDR3 spans 15 residues. V lost 2 bases and J lost 7; bases outside the gene matches: 5. Looked up from germline, CDR1 is DFQATT and CDR2 is SNEGSKA (reference sequence).

This clonotype was counted only a few times. The J gene is TRBJ2-5, the V gene TRBV5-1; D is perhaps TRBD1 or TRBD2 (5 bases each). V dropped 3 bases and J dropped 2 bases, with 17 bases sitting between them. The CDR3 consists of 16 residues. In germline, CDR1 is SGHRS, CDR2 YFSETQ. CDR3 nucleotide sequence: TGCGCCAGCAGCTCGTCCGGGACCTTCTTACAAGAGACCCAGTACTTC. It is translated as CASSSSGTFLQETQYF.

The sample holds a few counts of this clonotype. CDR3 nucleotide sequence: TGCAGTGCCCCGACTAGCGGGGGTTATGAGCAGTTCTTC. This translates into CSAPTSGGYEQFF. This rearrangement joins TRBV20-1 to TRBJ2-1; 12 positions match TRBD2. The CDR3 runs 13 residues. V lost 6 bases to trimming and J lost 8 bases; unmatched junction nucleotides: 5. From germline, CDR1 is DFQATT and CDR2 SNEGSKA (reference sequence).

Ten or more counts support this clonotype. V is TRBV18 and J is TRBJ1-6; D ambiguous. The CDR3 totals 14 residues. Trimming removed 5 bases at V and 3 bases at J, with 8 bases between. Germline V lookup: CDR1 KGHSH, CDR2 LQKENI. CDR3 sequence reads: CASSVEGYNSPLHF. DNA of the CDR3: TGTGCCAGCTCAGTGGAGGGCTATAATTCACCCCTCCACTTT.

This clonotype came up a few times. The chain carries TRBV4-1 and TRBJ2-6; TRBD1 matches at 7 bases. The CDR3 is 19 residues long. The V segment lost 4 bases and the J segment 0 bases; nucleotides outside the gene matches: 12. From germline, CDR1 is MGHRA and CDR2 YSYEKL. The CDR3 DNA follows: TGCGCCAGCAGCCGGGGACAGCCCCGTAGTAACTCTGGGGCCAACGTCCTGACTTTC. It yields the protein CASSRGQPRSNSGANVLTF.

This clonotype was counted between two and nine times. The chain carries TRBV12-3 or TRBV12-4 and TRBJ1-1; possible D gene TRBD1, 6 bases. V dropped 2 bases and J dropped 6 bases, with 16 bases sitting between them. The CDR3 runs to 15 residues. CDR3 DNA sequence: TGTGCCAGCAGTTTATTACCAGGGGCTTTTTCTGAAGCTTTCTTT. It yields the protein CASSLLPGAFSEAFF.

This clonotype has at least ten counts. Compared with germline, one end of the junction differs, possibly owing to a read error. The J gene is TRBJ1-3, the V gene TRBV7-7; perhaps TRBD1 as D (6 bases). CDR1 is SSHAT, CDR2 FNYEAQ, per germline (reference sequence). CDR3 length equals 18 residues. The CDR3 coding sequence is TGTGCTAGCAGCTTAGCCGTAACACAGGGATTCCCTGGAAACACCATATATTTT. Encoded protein: CASSLAVTQGFPGNTIYF.

The V and J genes are TRBV20-1 and TRBJ2-3; the D is unclear. Trimming took 5 bases from V and 6 from J, leaving 9 bases between them. The CDR3 loop spans 11 amino acids. Germline V gene data show CDR1 as DFQATT and CDR2 as SNEGSKA (reference sequence). The CDR3 DNA reads as TGCAGTGCTCCCCTAGGGGATACGCAGTATTTT. It encodes CSAPLGDTQYF.

The rearrangement links TRBV6-4 to TRBJ1-1; the D is unclear. Trimming cost V 3 bases and J 1 base, with 6 bases left between them. In germline, CDR1 is MRHNA, CDR2 SNTAGT. There are 13 residues in the CDR3. The CDR3 DNA sequence: TGTGCCAGCAGTGAATCCCCGAACACTGAAGCTTTCTTT. Amino acids: CASSESPNTEAFF.

In its sample, this clonotype was seen many times. This chain connects TRBV6-5 to TRBJ1-3, with 8 positions matching TRBD1. The V and J ends lost 6 bases and 7 bases, in that order; junction bases with no gene match: 17. The germline V gene encodes CDR1 MNHEY and CDR2 SVGAGI. This CDR3 contains 17 residues. CDR3 sequence (DNA): TGTGCCAGCAGCCGACGAGCAGGGGGCTTATTATGGAACACCATATATTTT. Encoded protein: CASSRRAGGLLWNTIYF.

The chain couples TRBV5-1 to TRBJ1-1, with 12 bases identical to TRBD1. The CDR3 sequence is 14 residues long. Germline V gene sequence: CDR1 SGHRS, CDR2 YFSETQ. Losses at the gene ends were 4 bases for V and 6 bases for J; bases not matched to a gene: 4. CDR3 amino acids: CASSVGQGAAEAFF. In nucleotides, the CDR3 is TGCGCCAGCAGCGTGGGACAGGGGGCTGCTGAAGCTTTCTTT.

The chain is built from TRBV7-9 and TRBJ2-3, with 9 bases lining up with TRBD2. The V and J ends lost 11 bases and 3 bases, in that order; junction bases with no gene match: 3. CDR3 length equals 12 residues. Germline V lookup: CDR1 SEHNR, CDR2 FQNEAQ (reference sequence). CDR3 sequence: CAGTSSTDTQYF. CDR3 DNA: TGTGCCGGGACTAGCTCTACAGATACGCAGTATTTT. Combining the CDR3 with reference TRBV7-9 and TRBJ2-3 gives the whole variable domain DTGVSQNPRHKITKRGQNVTFRCDPISEHNRLYWYRQTLGQGPEFLTYFQNEAQLEKSRLLSDRFSAERPKGSFSTLEIQRTEQGDSAMYLCAGTSSTDTQYFGPGTRLTVL.

This clonotype was seen repeatedly, ten times or more. J is TRBJ1-4 and V is TRBV28; 8 positions agree with TRBD1. This CDR3 region has 16 residues. Germline CDR1 is MDHEN and CDR2 is SYDVKM. J gave up 7 bases and V 3 bases, and 10 bases lay outside the gene matches. The CDR3 coding sequence is TGTGCCAGCAGTTTGCCCCCTGACAGGGGAGGTGAAAAACTGTTTTTT. Translated: CASSLPPDRGGEKLFF.

There are many counts of this clonotype. This rearrangement joins TRBV24-1 to TRBJ1-4; 8 bases fit TRBD1. CDR1 KGHDR and CDR2 SFDVKD come from the germline V gene. With V trimmed by 4 bases and J by 3 bases, 12 bases remained unmatched. The CDR3 has 18 amino acids. The CDR3 protein is CATSDPGQGGVANEKLFF. In DNA form, the CDR3 reads TGTGCCACCAGTGACCCCGGACAGGGAGGGGTCGCTAATGAAAAACTGTTTTTT.